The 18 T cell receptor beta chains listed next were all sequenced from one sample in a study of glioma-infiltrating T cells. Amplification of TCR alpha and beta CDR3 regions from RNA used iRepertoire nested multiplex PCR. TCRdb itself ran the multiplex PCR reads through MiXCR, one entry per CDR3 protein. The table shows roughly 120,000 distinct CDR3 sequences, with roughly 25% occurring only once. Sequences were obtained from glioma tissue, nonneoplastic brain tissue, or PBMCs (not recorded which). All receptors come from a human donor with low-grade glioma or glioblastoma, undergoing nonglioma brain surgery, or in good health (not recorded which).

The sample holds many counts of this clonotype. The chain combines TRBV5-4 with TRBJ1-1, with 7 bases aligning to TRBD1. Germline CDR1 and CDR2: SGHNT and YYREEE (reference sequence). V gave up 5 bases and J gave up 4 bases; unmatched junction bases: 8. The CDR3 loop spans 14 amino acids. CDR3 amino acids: CASSSTGSVTEAFF. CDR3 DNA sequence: TGTGCCAGCAGTTCGACAGGGAGCGTCACTGAAGCTTTCTTT.

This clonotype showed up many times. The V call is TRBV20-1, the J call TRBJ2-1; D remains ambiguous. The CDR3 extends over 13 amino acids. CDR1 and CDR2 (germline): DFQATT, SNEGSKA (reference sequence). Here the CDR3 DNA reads TGCAGCGTAGGAACCCCAAATGTGGATGAGCAGTTCTTC. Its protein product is CSVGTPNVDEQFF.

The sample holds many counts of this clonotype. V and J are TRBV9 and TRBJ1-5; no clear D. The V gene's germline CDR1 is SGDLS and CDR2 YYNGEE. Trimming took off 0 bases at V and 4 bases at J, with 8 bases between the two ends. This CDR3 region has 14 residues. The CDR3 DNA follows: TGTGCCAGCAGCGTAGACGCGGAGAATCAGCCCCAGCATTTT. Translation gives CASSVDAENQPQHF.

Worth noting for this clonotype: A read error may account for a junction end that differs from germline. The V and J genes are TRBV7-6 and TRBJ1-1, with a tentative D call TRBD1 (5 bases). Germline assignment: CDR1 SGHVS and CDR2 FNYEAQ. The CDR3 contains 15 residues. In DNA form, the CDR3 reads TGCGCCAACCGACTAAATCCGGGACCCAACACTGAAGCTTTCTTT. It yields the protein CANRLNPGPNTEAFF.

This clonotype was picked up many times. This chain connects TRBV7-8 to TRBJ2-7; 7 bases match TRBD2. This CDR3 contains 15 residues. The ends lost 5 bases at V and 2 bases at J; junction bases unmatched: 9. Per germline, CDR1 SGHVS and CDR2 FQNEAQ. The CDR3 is CASSPRLAPPYEQYF. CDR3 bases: TGTGCCAGCAGCCCCAGACTAGCCCCCCCCTACGAGCAGTACTTC.

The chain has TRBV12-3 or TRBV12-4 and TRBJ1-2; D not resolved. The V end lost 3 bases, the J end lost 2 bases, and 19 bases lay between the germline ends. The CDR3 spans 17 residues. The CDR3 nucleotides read TGTGCCAGCAGTTTGGTTGGAGGGCAGGCCCGAAACTATGGCTACACCTTC. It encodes CASSLVGGQARNYGYTF.

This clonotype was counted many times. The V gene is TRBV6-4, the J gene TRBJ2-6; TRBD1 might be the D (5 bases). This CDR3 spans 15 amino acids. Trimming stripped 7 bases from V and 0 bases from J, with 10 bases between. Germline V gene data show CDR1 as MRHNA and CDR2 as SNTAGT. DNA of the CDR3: TGTGCCAGCAAGAAACAGGTCTCTGGGGCCAACGTCCTGACTTTC. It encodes CASKKQVSGANVLTF.

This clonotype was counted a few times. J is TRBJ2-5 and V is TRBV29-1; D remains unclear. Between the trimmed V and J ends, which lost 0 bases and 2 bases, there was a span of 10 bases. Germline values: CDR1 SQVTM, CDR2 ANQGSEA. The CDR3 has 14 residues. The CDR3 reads CSVEEEGYQETQYF. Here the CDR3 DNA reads TGCAGCGTTGAAGAAGAAGGGTATCAAGAGACCCAGTACTTC.

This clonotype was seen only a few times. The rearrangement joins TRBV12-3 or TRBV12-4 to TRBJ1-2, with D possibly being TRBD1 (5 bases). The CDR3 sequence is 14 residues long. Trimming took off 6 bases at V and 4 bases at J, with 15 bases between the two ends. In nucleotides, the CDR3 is TGTGCCAGCAGACCCCCCGGGACTTCCTATGGCTACACCTTC. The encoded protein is CASRPPGTSYGYTF.

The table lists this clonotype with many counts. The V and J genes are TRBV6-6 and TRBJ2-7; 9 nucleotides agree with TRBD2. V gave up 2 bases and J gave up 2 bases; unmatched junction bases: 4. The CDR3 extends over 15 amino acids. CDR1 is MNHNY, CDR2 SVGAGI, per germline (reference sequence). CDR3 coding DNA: TGTGCCAGCAGTTACGGAGCGGGAGGCCCCTACGAGCAGTACTTC. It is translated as CASSYGAGGPYEQYF.

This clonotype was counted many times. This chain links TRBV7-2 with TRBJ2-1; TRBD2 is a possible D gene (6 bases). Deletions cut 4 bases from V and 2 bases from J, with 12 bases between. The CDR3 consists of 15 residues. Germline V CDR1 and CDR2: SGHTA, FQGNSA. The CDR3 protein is CASSSRLGPYNEQFF. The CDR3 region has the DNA TGTGCCAGCAGCTCTAGACTAGGCCCCTACAATGAGCAGTTCTTC.

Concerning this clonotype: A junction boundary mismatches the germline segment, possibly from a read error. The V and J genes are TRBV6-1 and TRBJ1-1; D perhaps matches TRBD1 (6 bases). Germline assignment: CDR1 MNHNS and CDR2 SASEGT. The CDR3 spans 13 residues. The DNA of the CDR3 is TGTACCAGCAGAAGGGGGGGGAACACTGAAGCTTTCTTT. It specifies CTSRRGGNTEAFF.

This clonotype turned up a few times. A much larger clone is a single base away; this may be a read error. The CDR3 DNA reads TGTGCCAGCGGTTACGCCGACGGCTACGAGCAGTACTTC. Translated: CASGYADGYEQYF. V gene TRBV6-6 combines with J gene TRBJ2-7, with D unresolved. The CDR3 runs 13 residues. Germline loops: CDR1 MNHNY, CDR2 SVGAGI (reference sequence).

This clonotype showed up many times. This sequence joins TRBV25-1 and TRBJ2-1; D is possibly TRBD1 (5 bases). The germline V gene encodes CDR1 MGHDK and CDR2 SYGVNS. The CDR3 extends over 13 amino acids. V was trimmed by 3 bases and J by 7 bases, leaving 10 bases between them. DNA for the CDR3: TGTGCCAGCAGTGACAGGGTTAAGAATGAGCAGTTCTTC. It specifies CASSDRVKNEQFF.

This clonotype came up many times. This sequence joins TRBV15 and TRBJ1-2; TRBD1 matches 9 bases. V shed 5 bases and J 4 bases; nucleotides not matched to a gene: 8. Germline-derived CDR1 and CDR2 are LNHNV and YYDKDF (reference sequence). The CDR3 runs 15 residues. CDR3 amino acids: CATSENRGLLYGYTF. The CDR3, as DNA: TGTGCCACCAGCGAAAACAGGGGGCTTCTCTATGGCTACACCTTC.

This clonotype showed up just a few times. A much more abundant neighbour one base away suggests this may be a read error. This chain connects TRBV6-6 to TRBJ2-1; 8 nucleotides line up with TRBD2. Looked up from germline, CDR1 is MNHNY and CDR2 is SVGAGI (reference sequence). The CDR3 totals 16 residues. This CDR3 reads CASSYPSGSSHNEQFF. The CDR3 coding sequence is TGTGCCAGCAGTTACCCTAGCGGGTCCTCCCACAATGAGCAGTTCTTC.

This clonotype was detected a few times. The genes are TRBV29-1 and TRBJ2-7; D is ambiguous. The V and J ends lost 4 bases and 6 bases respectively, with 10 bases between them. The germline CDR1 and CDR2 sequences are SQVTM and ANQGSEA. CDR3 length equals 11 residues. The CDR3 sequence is CSVGWSAEQYF. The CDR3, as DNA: TGCAGCGTTGGATGGTCAGCCGAGCAGTACTTC.

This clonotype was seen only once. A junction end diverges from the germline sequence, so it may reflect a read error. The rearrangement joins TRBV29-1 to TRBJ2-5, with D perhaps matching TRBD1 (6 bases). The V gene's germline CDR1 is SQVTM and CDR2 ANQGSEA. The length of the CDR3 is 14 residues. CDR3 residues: CSVVIGGGQETEYF. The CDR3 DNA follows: TGCAGCGTTGTAATCGGTGGGGGACAAGAGACCGAGTACTTC.